This section outlines one TCR beta chain sequence together with its context. Donors, without exception, were Caucasian adults residing in Nashville, Tennessee. The CDR3 has 14 amino acids. V trimming: 5 bases; J trimming: 5 bases; junction bases outside the gene matches: 5. Germline loops: CDR1 MNHEY, CDR2 SMNVEV (reference sequence). Several immunoSEQ plates received, in even portions, the genomic DNA of each subset. This table comes from immunoSEQ multiplex PCR, and its TCRdb copy is limited to in-frame clones, with some not included. The sample has some 480,000 clones; 70% to 80% are singletons. These data are taken from a study of shared clonotypes between healthy human individuals. Study overall: Aged 18 to 49, the donors were two women and a few men.

The chain recombines TRBV27 with TRBJ2-2, with 7 positions matching TRBD2. The sequenced sample consisted of PBMCs. This receptor was identified in a woman in her forties in good health. Some clones in this sample may be carry-over from other donors' samples. The CDR3 here is CASSPRLATGELFF. The CDR3, as DNA: TGTGCCAGCAGTCCGAGACTAGCTACCGGGGAGCTGTTTTTT.